These T cell receptor beta chains were read from a single sample in a study of blood T cell repertoires in COVID-19. Sequencing was performed with immunoSEQ multiplex PCR; in TCRdb, only in-frame clones are kept and a portion is missing. The table has 250,000 to 300,000 clones, approximately 90% seen once. Sequencing was performed on peripheral blood. These receptors all stem from a woman between 35 and 50 years old with acute or convalescent COVID-19. CDR3s include the opening cysteine and the closing phenylalanine or tryptophan. A D gene is named only where the DNA matches it firmly. Clone size, where shown, is once, few, many, or a class for clones that have expanded.

j_call d_call v_call clone_size cdr3_aa cdr3_nt
TRBJ1-5 - TRBV11-2 once CASSLSQGGNQPQHF TGTGCCAGCAGCTTATCACAGGGAGGCAATCAGCCCCAGCATTTT
TRBJ1-1 - TRBV27 few CASSPGETEAFF TGTGCCAGCAGTCCAGGTGAGACTGAAGCTTTCTTT
TRBJ1-1 - TRBV7-6 - CASSLGGADTEAFF TGTGCCAGCAGCTTAGGGGGCGCAGACACTGAAGCTTTCTTT
TRBJ2-1 TRBD2 TRBV3-1/TRBV3-2 - CASSRLTSGRSYNEQFF TGTGCCAGCAGCCGTTTGACTAGCGGGAGATCCTACAATGAGCAGTTCTTC
TRBJ1-2 - TRBV9 - CASSSQLTVNYGYTF TGTGCCAGCAGCTCTCAATTGACAGTAAACTATGGCTACACCTTC
TRBJ2-2 - TRBV10-1 - CASSESSTLNTGELFF TGCGCCAGCAGTGAGTCGAGCACCCTGAACACCGGGGAGCTGTTTTTT
TRBJ1-6 TRBD1 TRBV5-1 once CASSLKGTGQNSPLHF TGCGCCAGCAGCTTGAAGGGGACAGGGCAGAATTCACCCCTCCACTTT
TRBJ2-3 TRBD2 TRBV6-6 - CASTYVRGGREDTQYF TGTGCCAGCACATATGTCCGGGGGGGCCGAGAAGATACGCAGTATTTT
TRBJ1-6 - TRBV30 few CAWNRVGSPLHF TGTGCCTGGAACAGGGTAGGATCACCCCTCCACTTT
TRBJ1-1 - TRBV19 once CASSIETGMNTEAFF TGTGCCAGTAGTATAGAAACAGGGATGAACACTGAAGCTTTCTTT
TRBJ2-3 - TRBV10-3 - CAISESTGMGTDTQYF TGTGCCATCAGTGAGTCAACAGGGATGGGCACAGATACGCAGTATTTT
TRBJ2-5 TRBD2 TRBV27 - CASSWLAGMETQYF TGTGCCAGCAGTTGGCTAGCGGGGATGGAGACCCAGTACTTC
TRBJ2-3 - TRBV3-1/TRBV3-2 once CASSQALSSIPDTQYF TGTGCCAGCAGCCAAGCGCTAAGTAGCATCCCAGATACGCAGTATTTT
TRBJ1-1 - TRBV18 - CASSSGRNTEAFF TGTGCCAGCTCATCAGGCAGGAACACTGAAGCTTTCTTT
TRBJ1-3 - TRBV6-1 once CASSYQGGNTIYF TGTGCCAGCAGTTATCAGGGTGGAAACACCATATATTTT
TRBJ1-2 - TRBV6-5 - CASSYGGRDYGYTF TGTGCCAGCAGTTACGGGGGCAGGGATTATGGCTACACCTTC
TRBJ1-2 TRBD1 TRBV10-3 - CAISESKTGELYGYTF TGTGCCATCAGTGAGTCGAAGACAGGGGAGCTCTATGGCTACACCTTC
TRBJ2-5 - TRBV5-1 - CASSLAGAGSQETQYF TGCGCCAGCAGCTTGGCCGGCGCGGGGTCCCAAGAGACCCAGTACTTC
TRBJ1-2 - TRBV6-6 - CASSPSGHVYGYTF TGTGCCAGCAGTCCCTCCGGACACGTCTATGGCTACACCTTC
TRBJ2-2 - TRBV11-3 few CASSYGVTGELFF TGTGCCAGCAGCTATGGAGTGACCGGGGAGCTGTTTTTT
TRBJ1-5 - TRBV27 - CASSLLSPEGNQPQHF TGTGCCAGCAGTTTACTATCTCCCGAGGGCAATCAGCCCCAGCATTTT
TRBJ1-2 - TRBV5-1 - CASSSDSYGYTF TGCGCCAGCAGCTCCGACTCCTATGGCTACACCTTC
TRBJ1-6 - TRBV10-3 - CAIKGGAETNSPLHF TGTGCCATCAAGGGAGGGGCAGAAACTAATTCACCCCTCCACTTT
TRBJ1-2 TRBD1 TRBV6-6 - CASRRTGGRANYGYTF TGTGCCAGCAGACGGACAGGGGGAAGAGCTAACTATGGCTACACCTTC
TRBJ1-1 - TRBV7-9 once CASSQWDMNTEAFF TGTGCCAGCAGCCAGTGGGACATGAACACTGAAGCTTTCTTT
TRBJ2-2 - TRBV4-1 - CASSQQETRAAGELFF TGCGCCAGCAGCCAACAGGAAACTAGGGCGGCCGGGGAGCTGTTTTTT
TRBJ1-3 TRBD1 TRBV25-1 - CASSATGPSSGNTIYF TGTGCCAGCAGCGCGACAGGGCCCAGCTCTGGAAACACCATATATTTT
TRBJ2-5 TRBD2 TRBV3-1/TRBV3-2 - CASSQVDTSGKETQYF TGTGCCAGCAGCCAAGTTGACACTAGCGGCAAAGAGACCCAGTACTTC
TRBJ1-1 - TRBV6-6 - CASSRLNTEAFF TGTGCCAGCAGCCGGTTGAACACTGAAGCTTTCTTT
TRBJ1-6 TRBD1 TRBV6-6 - CASRDRENSPLHF TGTGCCAGCCGGGACAGGGAAAATTCACCCCTCCACTTT
TRBJ2-5 - TRBV4-2 - CASSPGPPTRNGGRETQYF TGTGCCAGCAGCCCAGGGCCTCCCACCCGAAATGGGGGCCGGGAGACCCAGTACTTC
TRBJ1-2 TRBD1 TRBV6-2/TRBV6-3 - CASSYPGTGYGYTF TGTGCCAGCAGTTACCCCGGGACAGGGTATGGCTACACCTTC
TRBJ1-1 - TRBV10-3 - CAIAGDINTEAFF TGTGCCATCGCCGGGGACATAAACACTGAAGCTTTCTTT
TRBJ1-2 - TRBV4-2 few CASSQEVTTGPRSYTF TGTGCCAGCAGCCAAGAAGTAACGACAGGCCCTAGGAGCTACACCTTC
TRBJ1-5 - TRBV2 - CASSSDREISPQHF TGTGCCAGCAGCTCGGACCGGGAAATCAGCCCCCAGCATTTT
TRBJ2-3 - TRBV2 - CASKAGAVTDTQYF TGTGCCAGCAAGGCGGGGGCCGTCACAGATACGCAGTATTTT
TRBJ2-3 - TRBV6-5 - CASSRLADTQYF TGTGCCAGCAGCAGACTCGCCGATACGCAGTATTTT
TRBJ2-2 - TRBV7-9 - CASSLASSRQAGELFF TGTGCCAGCAGCTTAGCTTCATCCCGGCAGGCCGGGGAGCTGTTTTTT
TRBJ1-6 - TRBV19 - CASSRDLENSPLHF TGTGCCAGCTCGAGGGATCTGGAGAATTCACCCCTCCACTTT
TRBJ1-2 - TRBV12-1 - CASSGCCRATPLKHYGYTF TGTGCCAGCAGTGGATGTTGCCGCGCGACACCGCTTAAACACTATGGCTACACCTTC